A selection of T cell receptor beta chains follows, all from one sample in a study of blood T cell repertoires in COVID-19. TCRdb keeps only in-frame clones here, not all; method: immunoSEQ multiplex PCR. The sample shows approximately 270,000 clones, approximately 90% of them seen only once. The sample taken for sequencing was PBMCs or T cells enriched from blood (not recorded which). These receptors were collected from a man aged 35-49 years who had recovered from COVID-19. The CDR3 runs from the conserved cysteine through the conserved F or W. D genes are given only for firm matches. Not every row has a clone size; where given, it reads once, few, many or a size class.

TRBJ2-3 TRBV5-1 TRBD2 . TGCGCCAGCAGCACCCGGGGGGGGACTAGCGGGATCTCAGATACGCAGTATTTT CASSTRGGTSGISDTQYF
TRBJ2-1 TRBV27 TRBD2 . TGTGCCAGCAGTTTTATGACTAGCGGCTACAATGAGCAGTTCTTC CASSFMTSGYNEQFF
TRBJ1-1 TRBV5-1 TRBD1 . TGCGCCAGCAGCTTGGGGACAGGGTCGGATGCTGAAGCTTTCTTT CASSLGTGSDAEAFF
TRBJ2-1 TRBV29-1 TRBD2 . TGCAGCGTTTCCGGGAGTTCGGGGGGCTACAATGAGCAGTTCTTC CSVSGSSGGYNEQFF
TRBJ2-1 TRBV6-5 TRBD1 . TGTGCCAGCGGACGGGACAGCTCCTACAATGAGCAGTTCTTC CASGRDSSYNEQFF
TRBJ2-3 TRBV29-1 . . TGCAGCGTTGCAGTAATCACAGATACGCAGTATTTT CSVAVITDTQYF
TRBJ2-7 TRBV2 . . TGTGCCAGCAGTGAAGAGGCTAGCGCAAGCTACGAGCAGTACTTC CASSEEASASYEQYF
TRBJ1-6 TRBV25-1 TRBD1 . TGTGCCAGCAGTGAATATATCCTTTCAGGGGGACTTAATTCACCCCTCCACTTT CASSEYILSGGLNSPLHF
TRBJ1-2 TRBV2 . . TGTGCCAGCAGTGAAACGGAGTTCCCTTACTATGGCTACACCTTC CASSETEFPYYGYTF
TRBJ1-1 TRBV29-1 . . TGCAGCGTTGAAGATCGGGCCGGGGAAACTGAAGCTTTCTTT CSVEDRAGETEAFF
TRBJ2-7 TRBV19 . . TGTGCCAGTAGTAATGTCGGGGGGCGGTCCTACGAGCAGTACTTC CASSNVGGRSYEQYF
TRBJ1-5 TRBV10-3 . once TGTGCCATCAGTGAGTTTGGTTCAGGGGCGAATCATCAGCCCCAGCATTTT CAISEFGSGANHQPQHF
TRBJ2-3 TRBV7-9 TRBD2 . TGTGCCAGCAGCTTAGCATCCCCGACTGCGGGAGCGCAGTATTTT CASSLASPTAGAQYF
TRBJ1-6 TRBV18 TRBD1 once TGTGCCAGCTCACTCGACAGGGACGGTTCACCCCTCCACTTT CASSLDRDGSPLHF
TRBJ2-7 TRBV19 . . TGTGCCAGTAGTATAGATCCTGGTGACTACTCCTACGAGCAGTACTTC CASSIDPGDYSYEQYF
TRBJ2-2 TRBV6-5 TRBD2 . TGTGCCGGCGGACTAGCGGGGCACGGGGAGCTGTTTTTT CAGGLAGHGELFF
TRBJ2-1 TRBV5-1 . . TGCGCCAGCAGCCCAGACAGTTACAATGAGCAGTTCTTC CASSPDSYNEQFF
TRBJ2-3 TRBV28 . . TGTGCCAGCAGTTCTCCCCGCACAGATACGCAGTATTTT CASSSPRTDTQYF
TRBJ2-5 TRBV11-3 TRBD2 . TGTGCCAGCAGTCTCAGCGGGACGAGACAAGAGACCCAGTACTTC CASSLSGTRQETQYF
TRBJ1-4 TRBV4-3 TRBD1 once TGCGCCAGCAGCCAAGTCGCACAGGGGTACGAAAAACTGTTTTTT CASSQVAQGYEKLFF
TRBJ2-1 TRBV19 . . TGTGCCAGTAGTGCCCAGGGTGATGAGCAGTTCTTC CASSAQGDEQFF
TRBJ1-1 TRBV7-9 TRBD1 . TGTGCCAGCAGCAACTCCGGGACAGAGAACACTGAAGCTTTCTTT CASSNSGTENTEAFF
TRBJ2-2 TRBV29-1 . . TGCAGCGTGAAAGGGGCAGGGAACACCGGGGAGCTGTTTTTT CSVKGAGNTGELFF
TRBJ1-6 TRBV5-8 . . TGTGCCAGCAGACCGCGGGGCTCCTATAATTCACCCCTCCACTTT CASRPRGSYNSPLHF
TRBJ2-3 TRBV15 TRBD2 . TGTGCCACCAGCAGAGGACTAGCGGGAGGAGATACGCAGTATTTT CATSRGLAGGDTQYF
TRBJ1-2 TRBV9 . few TGTGCCAGCAGCGCTCAGGGTTCTGGCTACACCTTC CASSAQGSGYTF
TRBJ2-3 TRBV12-3/TRBV12-4 TRBD2 . TGTGCCAGCAGTTTGGCGGGGGGAGATACGCAGTATTTT CASSLAGGDTQYF
TRBJ1-4 TRBV19 TRBD1 . TGTGCCACCGGGACAGGGCTTAATGAAAAACTGTTTTTT CATGTGLNEKLFF
TRBJ1-5 TRBV19 . . TGTGCCTCAACCGGGTTTGCCGCTGGCAATCAGCCCCAGCATTTT CASTGFAAGNQPQHF
TRBJ1-6 TRBV15 TRBD1 . TGTGCCACCAGCAGAGATGGGCGGGACAGGGGACACTTT CATSRDGRDRGHF
TRBJ2-3 TRBV7-2 . . TGTGCCAGCAGCTTCCGGGCAGGGGGCACAGATACGCAGTATTTT CASSFRAGGTDTQYF
TRBJ2-7 TRBV4-1 TRBD2 few TGCGCCAGCAGCCGATCGGGACTAGACAACGAGCAGTACTTC CASSRSGLDNEQYF
TRBJ1-1 TRBV15 . . TGTGCCACCAGCAGAGACAGGGTAAACACTGAAGCTTTCTTT CATSRDRVNTEAFF
TRBJ2-7 TRBV11-2 . . TGTGCCAGCAGTTCCGGCGGGTACGAGCAGTACTTC CASSSGGYEQYF
TRBJ1-4 TRBV6-4 . . TGTGCCAGCAGTGACATAACCGGAGATCCTAATGAAAAACTGTTTTTT CASSDITGDPNEKLFF
TRBJ1-5 TRBV3-1/TRBV3-2 . medium-sized TGTGCCAGCAGCCCGGACAGCCGCAATCAGCCCCAGCATTTT CASSPDSRNQPQHF
TRBJ2-5 TRBV18 TRBD1 once TGTGCCAGCTCAGGGCGGACAGGGGGCGCGGATGAGACCCAGTACTTC CASSGRTGGADETQYF
TRBJ2-7 TRBV29-1 . once TGCAGCGTGATACAGGGTAGGCAGTACTTC CSVIQGRQYF
TRBJ2-4 TRBV5-4 TRBD2 . TGTGCCAGCAGCCCTAGCGGGACGGGCAAAAACATTCAGTACTTC CASSPSGTGKNIQYF
TRBJ2-7 TRBV5-6 TRBD2 . TGTGCCAGCAGCTTTGGGACTAGCGGGAATTTTGAGTACTTC CASSFGTSGNFEYF
TRBJ2-7 TRBV30 TRBD2 . TGTGCCTGGAGTGGGGAGCGGGGGGCCTACGAGCAGTACTTC CAWSGERGAYEQYF
TRBJ2-3 TRBV9 . . TGTGCCAGCAGCGTTGGTATCAGGGGGGCAGATACGCAGTATTTT CASSVGIRGADTQYF
TRBJ2-7 TRBV11-2 . . TGTGCCAGCAGCTTAGTGCCGGGGACCTACGAGCAGTACTTC CASSLVPGTYEQYF
TRBJ1-4 TRBV18 . . TGTGCCAGCTCACCGGCGGGGCGGGATGAAAAACTGTTTTTT CASSPAGRDEKLFF
TRBJ2-2 TRBV18 TRBD1 . TGTGCCAGCTCACCGAGAGGGACAGACTACACCGGGGAGCTGTTTTTT CASSPRGTDYTGELFF